This is a list of T cell receptor beta chains from one sample in a study of tumor-infiltrating lymphocytes in primary liver carcinoma. TCRdb called the multiplex PCR reads again in MiXCR, with one record for every CDR3 protein. Found here are about 320,000 distinct CDR3 sequences, approximately 65% of them singletons; the top ten hold roughly 9%. The sequenced material came from peripheral blood. The receptors originated from a man in his forties with primary liver carcinoma and hepatitis B virus infection. The CDR3 runs from the conserved cysteine through the conserved F or W. A D gene is named only where the DNA matches it firmly. The size entry is marked missing in some rows and otherwise reads once, few, many or a size class.

>TRBJ1-5|TRBV5-1|NA|NA
CASSLGPAGNQPQHF
TGCGCCAGCAGCTTGGGCCCGGCTGGCAATCAGCCCCAGCATTTT
>TRBJ1-1|TRBV6-2/TRBV6-3|NA|NA
CASSEQERGTEAFF
TGTGCCAGCAGTGAACAGGAAAGGGGGACTGAAGCTTTCTTT
>TRBJ2-3|TRBV23-1|once|TRBD1
CASSSNGQGQIDTQYF
TGCGCCAGCAGTTCTAATGGACAGGGACAGATAGATACGCAGTATTTT
>TRBJ2-7|TRBV11-2|NA|NA
CVSSPPSGYYEQHF
TGTGTCAGCAGCCCGCCGTCAGGGTACTACGAGCAGCACTTC
>TRBJ2-7|TRBV11-2|few|TRBD2
CASSLGGSGYSYEQYF
TGTGCCAGCAGCTTAGGAGGTAGCGGGTACTCCTACGAGCAGTACTTC
>TRBJ1-2|TRBV6-1|few|NA
CASSSPGSLASYGYTF
TGTGCCAGCAGTTCCCCCGGGAGCCTAGCCTCCTATGGCTACACCTTC
>TRBJ1-2|TRBV5-1|few|NA
CASSLAGDNYGYTF
TGCGCCAGCAGCTTGGCAGGAGACAACTATGGCTACACCTTC
>TRBJ2-1|TRBV5-1|few|TRBD2
CASSRRGGDEQFF
TGCGCCAGCAGCCGGCGGGGGGGGGATGAGCAGTTCTTC
>TRBJ1-1|TRBV11-3|NA|TRBD1
CARSLRGGTEAFF
TGTGCCCGCAGCCTCAGGGGGGGTACTGAGGCTTTCTTT
>TRBJ2-3|TRBV6-1|many|NA
CASSLSGYTQYF
TGTGCCAGCAGTCTTAGCGGTTATACGCAGTATTTT
>TRBJ2-7|TRBV7-9|NA|NA
CASSVDSYRDYEQYF
TGTGCTAGCAGCGTGGACAGCTACCGAGACTACGAGCAGTACTTC
>TRBJ1-4|TRBV4-3|NA|NA
CASSQDVGNEKLFF
TGCGCCAGCAGCCAAGATGTGGGGAATGAAAAACTGTTTTTT
>TRBJ1-5|TRBV6-6|NA|TRBD1
CASSYLAMVGTGGSQLQHF
TGTGCCAGCAGTTACTTGGCCATGGTTGGGACAGGGGGTAGTCAGCTCCAGCATTTT
>TRBJ2-3|TRBV24-1|NA|NA
CATSPFGGGSTDTQYF
TGTGCCACCAGTCCCTTTGGGGGGGGCTCCACAGATACGCAGTATTTT
>TRBJ2-7|TRBV28|NA|NA
CVSSFQGGSYEQYF
TGTGTCAGCAGTTTTCAGGGGGGTTCCTACGAGCAGTACTTC
>TRBJ1-6|TRBV6-5|NA|NA
CANSLRAVSPLHF
TGTGCCAACAGTTTACGGGCGGTTTCACCCCTCCACTTT
>TRBJ2-7|TRBV5-1|once|NA
CASSLVSNSYEQYF
TGCGCCAGCAGCTTGGTGTCAAACTCCTACGAGCAGTACTTC
>TRBJ1-5|TRBV12-3/TRBV12-4|few|NA
CASSFSVEDQPQHF
TGTGCCAGCAGTTTTTCCGTAGAGGATCAGCCCCAGCATTTT
>TRBJ2-1|TRBV6-2/TRBV6-3|NA|TRBD2
CASRTPGLAGANEQFF
TGTGCCAGCAGGACGCCGGGACTAGCGGGAGCCAATGAGCAGTTCTTC
>TRBJ2-1|TRBV24-1|NA|TRBD2
CATSDDGTSEDNVQFF
TGTGCCACCAGTGATGATGGGACTAGCGAAGACAATGTGCAGTTCTTC
>TRBJ1-6|TRBV28|NA|NA
CASSSSGPPLHF
TGTGCCAGCAGTTCCTCAGGGCCACCCCTCCACTTT
>TRBJ2-1|TRBV6-6|NA|NA
CASSDPVKGLGEQFF
TGTGCCAGCAGCGATCCCGTAAAGGGGTTGGGTGAGCAGTTCTTC
>TRBJ1-4|TRBV10-3|many|NA
CAIRGNENEKLFF
TGTGCCATCAGGGGGAACGAAAATGAAAAACTGTTTTTT
>TRBJ2-6|TRBV30|NA|NA
CARDSGARAKVLTF
TGTGCCCGGGATTCGGGGGCCAGGGCCAAGGTCCTGACTTTC
>TRBJ2-7|TRBV6-2/TRBV6-3|many|NA
CASSDPRTPYEQYF
TGTGCCAGCAGTGATCCCCGGACCCCATACGAGCAGTACTTC
>TRBJ1-1|TRBV11-2|NA|NA
CASSKLQGQITEAFF
TGTGCCAGCAGCAAGCTCCAGGGCCAGATCACTGAAGCTTTCTTT
>TRBJ2-3|TRBV24-1|NA|NA
CATSVGGSSTDTQYF
TGTGCCACCAGCGTCGGAGGGTCTAGCACAGATACGCAGTATTTT
>TRBJ1-2|TRBV4-1|many|NA
CASSQGGVFGGYTF
TGCGCCAGCAGCCAAGGTGGGGTATTTGGAGGCTACACCTTC
>TRBJ2-1|TRBV7-2|NA|NA
CASGTGSNEQFF
TGTGCCAGCGGAACAGGGTCCAATGAGCAGTTCTTC
>TRBJ2-2|TRBV6-5|NA|TRBD1
CASSQFPPGQGFTGELFF
TGTGCCAGCAGTCAATTTCCCCCGGGACAGGGGTTCACCGGGGAGCTGTTTTTT
>TRBJ2-2|TRBV6-1|NA|NA
CATRWDTKNTGEPFF
TGTGCCACAAGGTGGGACACTAAGAACACCGGGGAGCCGTTTTTT
>TRBJ2-2|TRBV5-1|NA|TRBD2
CASSSGTSGRNTGELFF
TGCGCCAGCAGCTCCGGGACTAGCGGGAGGAACACCGGGGAGCTGTTTTTT
>TRBJ2-1|TRBV29-1|many|NA
CSVDRGRTSRHEQFF
TGCAGCGTAGACAGGGGAAGGACTAGCAGGCATGAGCAGTTCTTC
>TRBJ2-2|TRBV5-1|NA|NA
CAGRPGGDTGELFF
TGTGCCGGCAGACCAGGAGGGGACACCGGGGAGCTGTTTTTT
>TRBJ1-1|TRBV2|NA|NA
CASSQTRGLGATEAFF
TGTGCCAGCAGCCAGACGAGGGGCCTAGGAGCAACTGAAGCTTTCTTT
>TRBJ2-3|TRBV28|NA|NA
CASTSQARATDTQYF
TGTGCCAGCACTTCACAGGCGCGGGCCACAGATACGCAGTATTTT
>TRBJ2-3|TRBV11-2|many|TRBD2
CASSQGLAGVKDTQYF
TGTGCCAGCAGCCAGGGACTAGCGGGAGTTAAGGATACGCAGTATTTT
>TRBJ2-7|TRBV6-5|many|TRBD2
CASRSLAGGPYEQYF
TGTGCCAGCAGATCTCTAGCGGGAGGGCCCTACGAGCAGTACTTC
>TRBJ1-6|TRBV5-6|few|NA
CASSLLTGTNSPLHF
TGTGCCAGCAGCTTGTTAACGGGGACTAATTCACCCCTCCACTTT
>TRBJ1-1|TRBV11-2|NA|NA
CASSLVWGGDTEASF
TGTGCCAGCAGCTTAGTTTGGGGAGGGGACACTGAAGCTTCCTTT
>TRBJ2-6|TRBV11-2|NA|NA
CTSSPGLTGANVLTF
TGTACCAGCAGCCCAGGGTTAACTGGGGCCAACGTCCTGACCTTC
>TRBJ2-3|TRBV4-2|NA|NA
CVSSQERAVTDTQYF
TGTGTCAGCAGCCAAGAACGAGCGGTCACAGATACGCAGTATTTT
>TRBJ1-1|TRBV6-2/TRBV6-3|NA|TRBD1
CTSSSLDSGTGWDGTKAFF
TGTACCAGCAGTTCCTTAGATTCCGGGACAGGGTGGGACGGCACTAAAGCTTTCTTT
>TRBJ2-7|TRBV7-6|NA|NA
CASSPHQDSTVYEQYF
TGTGCCAGCAGCCCCCACCAGGACAGCACAGTCTACGAGCAGTACTTC
>TRBJ2-1|TRBV5-1|few|TRBD1
CASSLEGAYEQFF
TGCGCCAGCAGCTTAGAGGGGGCTTATGAGCAGTTCTTC
>TRBJ1-2|TRBV6-6|NA|NA
CASGYGGQDYGYTF
TGTGCCAGCGGTTACGGGGGGCAGGACTATGGCTACACCTTC